A selection of T cell receptor beta chains follows, all from one sample in a study of blood T cell repertoires in COVID-19. Clones were sequenced by immunoSEQ multiplex PCR, and TCRdb holds only the in-frame ones, with some missing. The sample contains hundreds of thousands of clones, around 88% of which appear only once. Sequenced input: peripheral blood. The receptors shown here come from a woman in her fifties or sixties with acute or convalescent COVID-19. Both conserved end residues are part of each CDR3. The D gene is left open where the match is weak. Clone size, where shown, is once, few, many, or a class for clones that have expanded.

clone_size d_call j_call v_call cdr3_nt cdr3_aa
. TRBD2 TRBJ2-7 TRBV5-6 TGTGCCAGCAGCTCGGGACTAGCCGAGGCTTCTGCTGCCTACGAGCAGTACTTC CASSSGLAEASAAYEQYF
. TRBD2 TRBJ2-1 TRBV24-1 TGTGCCACCAGTGATCCCCGACTAGCGGAGACCTACAATGAGCAGTTCTTC CATSDPRLAETYNEQFF
. . TRBJ1-5 TRBV6-5 TGTGCCAGCAGTCTTAAGAGTTCGAGCAATCAGCCCCAGCATTTT CASSLKSSSNQPQHF
. . TRBJ1-1 TRBV24-1 TGTGCCACCAGCGACTCCAGACGGCTTAACACTGAAGCTTTCTTT CATSDSRRLNTEAFF
. TRBD2 TRBJ2-7 TRBV6-1 TGTGCCAGCAGTGGATTTCCCTTAGCGGGAAGGTACGAGCAGTACTTC CASSGFPLAGRYEQYF
. TRBD1 TRBJ2-7 TRBV7-9 TGTGCCAGCACCCTGGACAGGAATTACGAGCAGTACTTC CASTLDRNYEQYF
. . TRBJ2-2 TRBV15 TGTGCCACCAGCAGAGATCTATCCGGGGAGCTGTTTTTT CATSRDLSGELFF
. TRBD2 TRBJ2-5 TRBV29-1 TGCAGCGTTGAAACTAGCGGGATTAAAGAGACCCAGTACTTC CSVETSGIKETQYF
. TRBD2 TRBJ2-1 TRBV5-1 TGCGCCAGCAGCTTGGCTAGCGGACTCAACAATGAGCAGTTCTTC CASSLASGLNNEQFF
once . TRBJ1-4 TRBV6-6 TGTGCCAGCAGTGACAGTAATGAAAAACTGTTTTTT CASSDSNEKLFF
. . TRBJ1-5 TRBV19 TGTGCCAGTAGTATACGGGGGGGCGGGACGCCGAATCAGCCCCAGCATTTT CASSIRGGGTPNQPQHF
. . TRBJ2-1 TRBV19 TGTGCCAGTAGTGGTAGCGTTAGCTCCTACAATGAGCAGTTCTTC CASSGSVSSYNEQFF
. TRBD2 TRBJ2-7 TRBV10-2 TGCGCCAGCAGTGATCCCTTGGGCAACGGAGCGGGAGAACGCTCCTACGAGCAGTACTTC CASSDPLGNGAGERSYEQYF
. . TRBJ2-1 TRBV5-4 TGTGCCAGCAGCTTCGGCGGACAGATCAACAATGAGCAGTTCTTC CASSFGGQINNEQFF
. TRBD1 TRBJ1-2 TRBV12-3/TRBV12-4 TGTGCCAGTAGACAGGGGTACTATGGCTACACCTTC CASRQGYYGYTF
. . TRBJ1-5 TRBV29-1 TGCAGCGTTGGGAGGGGCTATAGCAATCAGCCCCAGCATTTT CSVGRGYSNQPQHF
. . TRBJ1-1 TRBV7-9 TGTGCCAGCAGCCCGTCGGGATCCTGGGCCGATGAAGCTTTCTTT CASSPSGSWADEAFF
. TRBD1 TRBJ1-1 TRBV7-8 TGTGGGGGCAGGGGGACACCGAACACTGAAGCTTTCTTT CGGRGTPNTEAFF
. TRBD1 TRBJ2-7 TRBV29-1 TGCAGCGTTGTATTACAGGGGGCGGGAGAGCAGTACTTC CSVVLQGAGEQYF
. TRBD2 TRBJ2-7 TRBV27 TGTGCCAGCAGTTTGTCGAGCGGGAGTTTCCACGAGCAGTACTTC CASSLSSGSFHEQYF
many . TRBJ2-7 TRBV29-1 TGCAGCGTAGGGACTGACGAGCAGTACTTC CSVGTDEQYF
. . TRBJ1-4 TRBV3-1/TRBV3-2 TGTGCCAGCAGCTTTCGGACGGGGGGAAATGAAAAACTGTTTTTT CASSFRTGGNEKLFF
. . TRBJ2-5 TRBV7-6 TGTGCCAGCAGCTTAGGGGCTAGCGTTGAGACCCAGTACTTC CASSLGASVETQYF
. . TRBJ1-5 TRBV6-1 TGTGCCAGCAGTGACGGGGGATTTCAGCCCCAGCATTTT CASSDGGFQPQHF
. TRBD2 TRBJ2-5 TRBV28 TGTGCCAGCGGGAGGACTAGCGGGAACCAAGAGACCCAGTACTTC CASGRTSGNQETQYF
few . TRBJ1-2 TRBV2 TGTGCCAGCAGTGAATCCGGGAGTGGCTACACCTTC CASSESGSGYTF
once TRBD1 TRBJ2-4 TRBV3-1/TRBV3-2 TGTGCCAGCAGCCCCCAGACAGGGGGCGGAGCCAAAAACATTCAGTACTTC CASSPQTGGGAKNIQYF